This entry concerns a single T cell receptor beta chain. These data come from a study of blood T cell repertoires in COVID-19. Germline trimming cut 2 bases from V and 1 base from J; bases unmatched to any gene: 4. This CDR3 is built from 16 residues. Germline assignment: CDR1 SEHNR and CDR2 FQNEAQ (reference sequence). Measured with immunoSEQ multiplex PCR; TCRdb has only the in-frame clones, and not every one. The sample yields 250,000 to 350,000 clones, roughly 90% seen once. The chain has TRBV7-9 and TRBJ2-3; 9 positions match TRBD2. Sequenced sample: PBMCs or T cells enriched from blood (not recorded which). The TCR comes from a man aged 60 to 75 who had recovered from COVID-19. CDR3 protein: CASSLPLAGGTDTQYF. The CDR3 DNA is TGTGCCAGCAGCTTACCCTTAGCGGGGGGCACAGATACGCAGTATTTT.